The rows below give T cell receptor beta chains drawn from one sample of a study of control samples from healthy donors and cancer patients. The repertoire was sequenced with immunoSEQ multiplex PCR; TCRdb's copy has only in-frame clones and lacks some. The repertoire has 400,000 to 450,000 clones, 90% of them found once; the top ten carry 5% to 7%. Sequences were obtained from PBMCs. The origin of the receptors is a man aged 35 to 55 with head and neck cancer. The conserved cysteine and the conserved F or W are not part of the CDR3 here.

cdr3_aa j_call v_call
ASTQGRGNSPLH TRBJ1-6 TRBV19
ASSLSPPGPLH TRBJ1-6 TRBV11-2
ASSPLSGGAIDTQY TRBJ2-3 TRBV7-9
ASSVSGGAGDEQF TRBJ2-1 TRBV7-8
ASSRNPGPANEKLF TRBJ1-4 TRBV7-9
SATKGEGLNTGELF TRBJ2-2 TRBV29-1
ASSPKSDSPLH TRBJ1-6 TRBV18
ASSELAGGSYEQY TRBJ2-7 TRBV6-1
ASSLGSGRLRNEQF TRBJ2-1 TRBV7-3
ASSLLGSSEAF TRBJ1-1 TRBV11-3
ASSFIRGDNSPLH TRBJ1-6 TRBV7-2
AISEGQGSTDTQY TRBJ2-3 TRBV10-3
ATSGSTDTQY TRBJ2-3 TRBV24-1
ASSDYGGNEQF TRBJ2-1 TRBV10-1
ASSPQGYTEAF TRBJ1-1 TRBV18
ASSYGEGPYEQY TRBJ2-7 TRBV6-2/TRBV6-3
ASRLTGTPQETQY TRBJ2-5 TRBV5-1
ASSIPGGRLEQF TRBJ2-1 TRBV5-5
ASSRLRGTDTQY TRBJ2-3 TRBV6-2/TRBV6-3
ASSLERAGVGTGELF TRBJ2-2 TRBV27
ASSYSGTGTNTEAF TRBJ1-1 TRBV6-6
ASSVQGVGEKLF TRBJ1-4 TRBV4-1
ASSRSEAYEQY TRBJ2-7 TRBV18
ASSLGAGELF TRBJ2-2 TRBV11-3
ASSQGWRAEEKLF TRBJ1-4 TRBV4-3
ASIRQGGTGELF TRBJ2-2 TRBV6-5
ASSSRLGSSYNEQF TRBJ2-1 TRBV6-5
ASSEVLQGGNQPQH TRBJ1-5 TRBV6-1
ASSPEDRGNSPLH TRBJ1-6 TRBV9
ASSLGRWRGPEAF TRBJ1-1 TRBV13
ASSLASTETYEQY TRBJ2-7 TRBV7-2
SVGRRPYEQY TRBJ2-7 TRBV29-1
ASSLHFQETQY TRBJ2-5 TRBV27
ASSFGLAGGETQY TRBJ2-5 TRBV11-2
ASSVISSVGTEAF TRBJ1-1 TRBV5-6
ASSKTGNSGANVLT TRBJ2-6 TRBV11-2
ASSLGPLLGYNEQF TRBJ2-1 TRBV11-3
ASITTGGAYEQY TRBJ2-7 TRBV2
ASSQDVGVGANVLT TRBJ2-6 TRBV4-2
ASSPGTSGSSYNEQF TRBJ2-1 TRBV5-1
ASSPLVGKIGGTEAF TRBJ1-1 TRBV28
ASSYSIKGLYGYT TRBJ1-2 TRBV6-5
ASSLPGGYNYGYT TRBJ1-2 TRBV28
ASSAGFSNQPQH TRBJ1-5 TRBV10-2
ASSVNNNEQF TRBJ2-1 TRBV9
ASSGTSRNNEQF TRBJ2-1 TRBV2
ASSRRGSNTGELF TRBJ2-2 TRBV19
ASSLGGQGTTNFISQAF TRBJ1-1 TRBV5-6
ASSPRGADEQY TRBJ2-7 TRBV4-1
ASSLSSQGNYGYT TRBJ1-2 TRBV27